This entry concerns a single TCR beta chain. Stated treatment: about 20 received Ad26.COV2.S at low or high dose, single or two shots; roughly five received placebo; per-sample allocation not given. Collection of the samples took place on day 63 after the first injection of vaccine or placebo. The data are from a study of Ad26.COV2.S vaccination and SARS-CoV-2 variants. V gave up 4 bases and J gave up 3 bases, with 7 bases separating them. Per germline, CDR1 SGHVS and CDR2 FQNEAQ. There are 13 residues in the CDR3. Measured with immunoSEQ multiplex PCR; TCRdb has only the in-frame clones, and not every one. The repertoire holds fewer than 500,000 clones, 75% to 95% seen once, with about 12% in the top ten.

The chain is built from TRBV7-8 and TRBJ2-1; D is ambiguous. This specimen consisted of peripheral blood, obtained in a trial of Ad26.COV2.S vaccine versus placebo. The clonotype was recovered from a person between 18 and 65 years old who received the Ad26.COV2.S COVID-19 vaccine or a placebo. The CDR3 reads CASSYGVYNEQFF. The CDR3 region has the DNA TGTGCCAGCAGCTATGGAGTCTACAATGAGCAGTTCTTC. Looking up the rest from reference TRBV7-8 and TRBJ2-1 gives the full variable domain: GAGVSQSPRYKVAKRGQDVALRCDPISGHVSLFWYQQALGQGPEFLTYFQNEAQLDKSGLPSDRFFAERPEGSVSTLKIQRTQQEDSAVYLCASSYGVYNEQFFGPGTRLTVL.